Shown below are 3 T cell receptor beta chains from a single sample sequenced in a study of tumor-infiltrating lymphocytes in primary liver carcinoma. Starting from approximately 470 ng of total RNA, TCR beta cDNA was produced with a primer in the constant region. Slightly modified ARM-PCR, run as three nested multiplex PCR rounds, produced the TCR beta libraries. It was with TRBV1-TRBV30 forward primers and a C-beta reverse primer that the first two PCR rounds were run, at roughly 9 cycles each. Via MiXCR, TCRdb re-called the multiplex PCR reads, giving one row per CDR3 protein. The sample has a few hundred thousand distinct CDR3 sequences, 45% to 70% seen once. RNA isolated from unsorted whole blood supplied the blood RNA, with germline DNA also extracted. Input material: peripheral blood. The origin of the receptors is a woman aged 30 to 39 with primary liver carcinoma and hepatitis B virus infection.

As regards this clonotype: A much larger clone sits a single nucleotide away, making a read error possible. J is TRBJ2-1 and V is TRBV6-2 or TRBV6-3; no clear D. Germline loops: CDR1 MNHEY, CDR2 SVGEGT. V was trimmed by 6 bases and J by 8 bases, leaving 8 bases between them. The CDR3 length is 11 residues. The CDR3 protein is CASSPDDEQFF. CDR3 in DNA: TGTGCCAGCAGCCCCGACGATGAGCAGTTCTTC.

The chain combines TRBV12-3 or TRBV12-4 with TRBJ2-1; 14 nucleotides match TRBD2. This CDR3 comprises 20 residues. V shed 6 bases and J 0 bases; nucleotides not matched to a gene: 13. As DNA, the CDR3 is TGTGCCAGCAGCGTTAACTTAGGACTAGCGGGAGGAGGCTCCTACAATGAGCAGTTCTTC. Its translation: CASSVNLGLAGGGSYNEQFF.

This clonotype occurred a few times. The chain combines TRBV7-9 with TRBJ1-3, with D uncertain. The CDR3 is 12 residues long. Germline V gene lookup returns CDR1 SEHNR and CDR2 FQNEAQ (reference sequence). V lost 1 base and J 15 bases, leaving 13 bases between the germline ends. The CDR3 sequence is CASSLEFPGQYF. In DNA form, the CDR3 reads TGTGCCAGCAGCTTAGAGTTTCCGGGCCAATATTTT. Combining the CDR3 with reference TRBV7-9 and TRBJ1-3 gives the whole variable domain DTGVSQNPRHKITKRGQNVTFRCDPISEHNRLYWYRQTLGQGPEFLTYFQNEAQLEKSRLLSDRFSAERPKGSFSTLEIQRTEQGDSAMYLCASSLEFPGQYFGEGSWLTVV.